The source of this T cell receptor beta chain is a study of siplizumab effects on memory and regulatory T cells. General study results and limits: Siplizumab cultures yielded proliferating Tregs whose suppressive function was not confirmed. Sequences that were alloreactive and traceable to unstimulated CD4+ memory cells were significantly reduced by siplizumab. A naive or memory phenotype could not be assigned to roughly 80-96% of the proliferating CD4+ or CD8+ clones.

Researchers cocultured the mixed lymphocyte reaction cells at 37°C for five to six days. Clones were sequenced by immunoSEQ multiplex PCR, and TCRdb holds only the in-frame ones, with some missing. The repertoire holds some 15,000 clones, with 40% to 55% as singletons. Per germline, CDR1 SGHNT and CDR2 YENEEA. With 2 bases removed from V and 6 bases from J, the gap between germline ends came to 17 bases. This CDR3 is built from 15 residues. Details on this clone: What it recognizes is unknown.

This chain connects TRBV11-3 to TRBJ2-7; D is perhaps TRBD2 (6 bases). The sample was CFSE-low (dividing) CD4+ T cells sorted from an allogeneic mixed lymphocyte reaction. The TCR comes from a human donor in good health; the cells came from an allogeneic mixed lymphocyte reaction. Some clones in this sample may be carry-over from other donors' samples. This CDR3 is CASSLIPGVYSEQYF. In DNA, the CDR3 is TGTGCCAGCAGCTTAATTCCGGGGGTGTATAGCGAGCAGTACTTC.